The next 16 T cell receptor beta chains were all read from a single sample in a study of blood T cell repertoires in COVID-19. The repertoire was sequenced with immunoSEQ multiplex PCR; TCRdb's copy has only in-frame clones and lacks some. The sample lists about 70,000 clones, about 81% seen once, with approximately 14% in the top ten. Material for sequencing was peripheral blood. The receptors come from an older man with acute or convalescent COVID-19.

CDR3 in amino acids: CASSKDSFVETQYF. The CDR3 DNA is TGTGCCAGCAGCAAGGACAGCTTCGTGGAGACCCAGTACTTC. This chain links TRBV6-5 with TRBJ2-5; D might be TRBD1 (6 bases). Trimming took 6 bases from V and 5 from J, leaving 16 bases between them. CDR3 length: 14 amino acids. Germline V lookup: CDR1 MNHEY, CDR2 SVGAGI.

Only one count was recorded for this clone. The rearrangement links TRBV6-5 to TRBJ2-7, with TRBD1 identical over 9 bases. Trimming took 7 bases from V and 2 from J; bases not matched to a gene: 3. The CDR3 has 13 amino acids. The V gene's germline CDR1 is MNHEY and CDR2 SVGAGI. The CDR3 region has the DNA TGTGCCAGCAACCGGGACAGGGCCTACGAGCAGTACTTC. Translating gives CASNRDRAYEQYF.

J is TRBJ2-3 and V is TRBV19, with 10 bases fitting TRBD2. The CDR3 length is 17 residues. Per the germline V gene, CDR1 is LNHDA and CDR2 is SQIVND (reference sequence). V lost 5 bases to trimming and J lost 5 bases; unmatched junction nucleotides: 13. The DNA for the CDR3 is TGTGCCAGTAGTGAGAGCGGGAGGGCTTTTATGAGAGATACGCAGTATTTT. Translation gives CASSESGRAFMRDTQYF.

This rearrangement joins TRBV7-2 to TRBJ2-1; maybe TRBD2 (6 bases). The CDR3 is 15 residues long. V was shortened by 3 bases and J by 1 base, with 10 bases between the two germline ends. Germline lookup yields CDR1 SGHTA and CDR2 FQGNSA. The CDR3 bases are TGTGCCAGCAGCTTTCGCGGGAATTCCTACAATGAGCAGTTCTTC. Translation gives CASSFRGNSYNEQFF.

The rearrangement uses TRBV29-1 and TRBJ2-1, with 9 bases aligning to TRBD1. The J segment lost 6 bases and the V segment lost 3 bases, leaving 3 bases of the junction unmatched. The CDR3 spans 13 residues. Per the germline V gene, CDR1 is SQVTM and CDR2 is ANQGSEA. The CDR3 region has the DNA TGCAGCGTTGACGGGACAGGGAGCAATGAGCAGTTCTTC. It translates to CSVDGTGSNEQFF.

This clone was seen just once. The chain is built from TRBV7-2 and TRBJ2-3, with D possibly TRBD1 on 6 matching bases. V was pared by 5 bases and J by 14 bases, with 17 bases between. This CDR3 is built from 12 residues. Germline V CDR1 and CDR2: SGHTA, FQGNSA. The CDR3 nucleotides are TGTGCCAGCAGCAACCGGGACACCACTTTGTATTTT. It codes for CASSNRDTTLYF.

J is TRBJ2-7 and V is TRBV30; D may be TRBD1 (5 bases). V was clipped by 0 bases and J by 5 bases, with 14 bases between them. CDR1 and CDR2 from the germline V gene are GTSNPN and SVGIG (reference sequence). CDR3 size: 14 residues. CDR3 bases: TGTGCCTGGAGTGTAGGGTCAGGGATTGACGAGCAGTACTTC. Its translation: CAWSVGSGIDEQYF.

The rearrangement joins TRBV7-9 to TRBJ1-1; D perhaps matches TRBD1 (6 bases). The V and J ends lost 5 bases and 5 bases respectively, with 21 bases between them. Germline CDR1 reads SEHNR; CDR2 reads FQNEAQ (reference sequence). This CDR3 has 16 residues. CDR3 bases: TGTGCCAGCAGCCATTCCGCGGCCAGGGGTGGTACTGAAGCTTTCTTT. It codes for CASSHSAARGGTEAFF. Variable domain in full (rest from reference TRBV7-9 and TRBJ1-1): DTGVSQNPRHKITKRGQNVTFRCDPISEHNRLYWYRQTLGQGPEFLTYFQNEAQLEKSRLLSDRFSAERPKGSFSTLEIQRTEQGDSAMYLCASSHSAARGGTEAFFGQGTRLTVV.

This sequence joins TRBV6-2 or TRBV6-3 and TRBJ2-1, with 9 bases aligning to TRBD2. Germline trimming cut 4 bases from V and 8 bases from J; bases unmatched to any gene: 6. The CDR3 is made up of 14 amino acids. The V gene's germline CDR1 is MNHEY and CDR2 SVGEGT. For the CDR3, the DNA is TGTGCCAGCAGTTCCGCCAGCGGGGGGTATGAGCAGTTCTTC. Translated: CASSSASGGYEQFF.

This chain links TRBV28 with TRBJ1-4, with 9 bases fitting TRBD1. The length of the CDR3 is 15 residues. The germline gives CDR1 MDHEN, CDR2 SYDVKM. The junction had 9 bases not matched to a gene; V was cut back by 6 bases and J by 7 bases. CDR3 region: CASSPTGGIVEKLFF. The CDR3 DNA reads TGTGCCAGCAGCCCGACAGGGGGTATTGTTGAAAAACTGTTTTTT.

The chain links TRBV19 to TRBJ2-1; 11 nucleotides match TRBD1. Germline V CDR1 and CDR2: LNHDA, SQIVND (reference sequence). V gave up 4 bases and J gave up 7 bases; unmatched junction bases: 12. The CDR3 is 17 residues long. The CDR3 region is CASSTGAGQGVKNEQFF. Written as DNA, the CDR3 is TGTGCCAGTAGTACCGGCGCGGGACAGGGGGTAAAGAATGAGCAGTTCTTC.

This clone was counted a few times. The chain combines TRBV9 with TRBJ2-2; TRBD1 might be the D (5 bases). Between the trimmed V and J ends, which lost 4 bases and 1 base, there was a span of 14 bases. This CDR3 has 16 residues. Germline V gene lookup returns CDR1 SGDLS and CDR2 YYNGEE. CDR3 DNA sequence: TGTGCCAGCAGCTCACAGGACCCTCAGAACACCGGGGAGCTGTTTTTT. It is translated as CASSSQDPQNTGELFF.

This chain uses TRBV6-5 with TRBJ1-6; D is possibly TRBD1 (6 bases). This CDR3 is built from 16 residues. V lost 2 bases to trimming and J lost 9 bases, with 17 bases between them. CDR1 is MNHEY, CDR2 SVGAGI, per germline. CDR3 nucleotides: TGTGCCAGCAGTTACCTACAGGGCTTTATTAGTTCACCCCTCCACTTT. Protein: CASSYLQGFISSPLHF.

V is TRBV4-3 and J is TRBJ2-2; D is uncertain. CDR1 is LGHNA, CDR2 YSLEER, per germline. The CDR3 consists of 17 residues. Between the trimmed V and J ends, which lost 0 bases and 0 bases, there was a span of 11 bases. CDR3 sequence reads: CASSQDRAISNTGELFF. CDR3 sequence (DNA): TGCGCCAGCAGCCAAGATCGTGCGATCTCGAACACCGGGGAGCTGTTTTTT.

The CDR3 DNA reads TGCGCCAGCAGCTTGGCCCGGGGGAACACTGAAGCTTTCTTT. This encodes CASSLARGNTEAFF. The J gene is TRBJ1-1, the V gene TRBV5-1, with D unclear. Trimming took 0 bases from V and 1 from J, leaving 7 bases between them. The CDR3 consists of 14 residues. CDR1 and CDR2 (germline): SGHRS, YFSETQ.

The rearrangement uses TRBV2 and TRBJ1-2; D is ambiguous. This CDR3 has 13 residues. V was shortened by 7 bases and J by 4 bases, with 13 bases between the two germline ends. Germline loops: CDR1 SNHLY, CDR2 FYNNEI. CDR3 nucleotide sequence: TGTGCCAGCACTGGCCAGTCCTTCTATGGCTACACCTTC. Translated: CASTGQSFYGYTF. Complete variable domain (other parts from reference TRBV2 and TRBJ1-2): EPEVTQTPSHQVTQMGQEVILRCVPISNHLYFYWYRQILGQKVEFLVSFYNNEISEKSEIFDDQFSVERPDGSNFTLKIRSTKLEDSAMYFCASTGQSFYGYTFGSGTRLTVV.